This T cell receptor beta chain originates from a study of cytomegalovirus exposure and HLA in healthy donors. This clone was seen once. Its antigen is currently unknown. Study-wide results and limits: A highly shared variant cluster was judged a likely technical artifact. For most TCR beta V segments, an earlier analysis put the productive rate at about 90% or about 30% of the time. It was confirmed in vitro that three of the CMV-associated chains were specific for CMV antigens.

The primer mix had 60 Vbeta and 13 Jbeta primers. Sequencing used immunoSEQ multiplex PCR; TCRdb keeps in-frame clones, though not all of them. The repertoire holds some 190,000 clones, roughly four fifths seen once, with about 1.6% in the top ten. V shed 10 bases and J shed 5 bases, with 15 bases lying between them. CDR3 length: 14 amino acids. CDR1 MGHRA and CDR2 YSYEKL come from the germline V gene. The chain is built from TRBV4-1 and TRBJ1-6; no clear D. The sample consisted of PBMCs. The TCR was taken from a young man in good health and CMV-seronegative. As DNA, the CDR3 is TGCGCCACCCACAAGGGAGACCATAATTCACCCCTCCACTTT. This translates into CATHKGDHNSPLHF.